A selection of T cell receptor beta chains follows, all from one sample in a study of blood T cell repertoires in COVID-19. Assay: immunoSEQ multiplex PCR; the TCRdb copy retains only in-frame clones and omits some. The sample includes about 34,000 clones, roughly three quarters of them seen just once. The sequenced sample consisted of peripheral blood. The receptors stem from a human donor in a cohort sampled during active COVID-19. Each CDR3 is given with its conserved first and last residue. D genes are given only for firm matches. The listing skips clone size in some rows; elsewhere it reads once, few, many or a size class.

>TRBJ1-5|TRBV2|-|few
CASSVYSDQPQHF
TGTGCCAGCAGTGTATATAGCGATCAGCCCCAGCATTTT
>TRBJ1-2|TRBV29-1|TRBD1|-
CSVFTTGTGADLKYGYTF
TGCAGCGTTTTCACAACCGGGACAGGGGCAGATCTGAAATATGGCTACACCTTC
>TRBJ1-4|TRBV6-5|-|-
CASSYARNEKLFF
TGTGCCAGCAGTTACGCCAGAAATGAAAAACTGTTTTTT
>TRBJ1-1|TRBV18|-|-
CASSPAIPRGRLNTEAFF
TGTGCCAGCTCACCTGCGATCCCCAGGGGCCGGCTGAACACTGAAGCTTTCTTT
>TRBJ1-2|TRBV19|TRBD1|-
CASSISTGGESYGYTF
TGTGCCAGTAGTATATCAACAGGGGGCGAGAGCTATGGCTACACCTTC
>TRBJ2-5|TRBV6-6|TRBD2|-
CASSYVASGQETQYF
TGTGCCAGCAGTTACGTGGCTAGCGGGCAAGAGACCCAGTACTTC
>TRBJ2-2|TRBV10-3|-|-
CAISESQTGSGELFF
TGTGCCATCAGTGAAAGCCAAACAGGGTCTGGGGAGCTGTTTTTT
>TRBJ1-1|TRBV7-9|TRBD1|-
CASSLGTGITFF
TGTGCCAGCAGCCTAGGGACAGGGATTACTTTCTTT
>TRBJ2-1|TRBV27|-|few
CASSLRDKQFF
TGTGCCAGCAGTCTCCGGGACAAGCAGTTCTTC
>TRBJ2-1|TRBV7-2|TRBD2|-
CASSLSPSGGNEQFF
TGTGCCAGCAGCTTATCTCCTAGCGGGGGCAATGAGCAGTTCTTC
>TRBJ2-1|TRBV9|TRBD1|-
CASSLRQGLMGNEQFF
TGTGCCAGCAGCCTCCGACAGGGATTGATGGGCAATGAGCAGTTCTTC
>TRBJ1-5|TRBV4-3|-|-
CASSQELSQENQPQHF
TGCGCCAGCAGCCAAGAACTTTCTCAGGAAAATCAGCCCCAGCATTTT
>TRBJ2-1|TRBV27|TRBD2|-
CASTSIGGSYNEQFF
TGTGCCAGCACGTCGATCGGGGGGTCCTACAATGAGCAGTTCTTC
>TRBJ1-6|TRBV7-2|TRBD1|-
CASSFGTGGSPLHF
TGTGCCAGCAGCTTTGGGACAGGGGGATCACCCCTCCACTTT
>TRBJ1-1|TRBV30|-|-
CAWSVSQATEAFF
TGTGCCTGGAGTGTAAGTCAGGCCACTGAAGCTTTCTTT
>TRBJ2-2|TRBV11-2|TRBD2|-
CASRLAASGSHTGELFF
TGTGCCAGCAGGCTAGCGGCCAGCGGGAGTCACACCGGGGAGCTGTTTTTT
>TRBJ2-2|TRBV5-5|-|-
CASTGELFF
TGTGCCAGCACAGGGGAGCTGTTTTTT
>TRBJ2-7|TRBV10-3|-|-
CAIGRGGGSYEQYF
TGTGCCATCGGGAGGGGAGGGGGCTCCTACGAGCAGTACTTC
>TRBJ2-1|TRBV10-3|-|-
CAISESFSTYNEQFF
TGTGCCATCAGTGAGTCGTTTAGTACCTACAATGAGCAGTTCTTC
>TRBJ1-5|TRBV6-5|TRBD1|-
CASSRTGGRGQPQHF
TGTGCCAGCAGTAGGACAGGGGGCCGGGGTCAGCCCCAGCATTTT
>TRBJ1-2|TRBV11-2|-|-
CASSLIGHKFSPNYGYTF
TGTGCCAGCAGCTTAATCGGACACAAATTCTCTCCTAACTATGGCTACACCTTC
>TRBJ2-3|TRBV6-5|-|few
CASIGSGHYTQYF
TGTGCCAGCATCGGGTCGGGACACTATACGCAGTATTTT